This T cell receptor (beta chain) was sequenced in a study of T-cell memory formation after mild COVID-19. Study outcomes and limitations: Clones which contracted sat mainly in CM and EM if CD4+, and in EMRA if CD8+. CD4/CD8 balance characterized clones contracting day 15 to 85, and CD4+ skew characterized later expanders.

Via MiXCR, TCRdb re-called the 5' RACE reads, giving one row per CDR3 protein. The table includes about 560,000 distinct CDR3 sequences, about a fifth detected once. The table lists this clonotype with a few counts. Its antigen is not known. This TCR derives from an adult woman who had mild COVID-19 (a few samples of this study predate the infection). Cell type and time point are not known. Sequenced material: PBMCs or a T cell subset sorted from them (not recorded which).

The CDR3 region is CASGLQIYGYTF. CDR3 coding DNA: TGTGCTAGTGGTCTACAGATCTATGGCTACACCTTC. The chain employs TRBV12-5 and TRBJ1-2; D not certain. This CDR3 has 12 amino acids. Trimming cost V 5 bases and J 4 bases, with 8 bases left between them. Germline V gene sequence: CDR1 LGHNT, CDR2 FRNRAP. Drawing the rest from reference TRBV12-5 and TRBJ1-2, the complete variable domain is DARVTQTPRHKVTEMGQEVTMRCQPILGHNTVFWYRQTMMQGLELLAYFRNRAPLDDSGMPKDRFSAEMPDATLATLKIQPSEPRDSAVYFCASGLQIYGYTFGSGTRLTVV.